This T cell receptor beta chain stems from a study of blood T cell repertoires in COVID-19. The wider study: The cDNA or gDNA used as material had been derived from T cells, B-cell-depleted T cells, or PBMCs.

The participants were between roughly 18 and 100 years old and came from 24 US areas. Donors of Cohort 3 who recovered were those that had two negative PCRs, clearance, or symptom resolution. Germline CDR1 reads SGHDT; CDR2 reads YYEEEE. The CDR3 totals 17 residues. Unmatched junction bases numbered 12, after V lost 5 bases and J lost 3 bases. The authors' processing: Amplified reference gene primers provided the basis for estimating nucleated cell counts. Profiled with immunoSEQ multiplex PCR; TCRdb holds only in-frame clones, not every one. V and J calls and clone size come straight from that table; D and trimming were deduced from the DNA. The sample lists 100,000 to 150,000 clones; roughly 89% were seen once.

The clonotype originates from a woman in her 30s who had recovered from COVID-19. V is TRBV5-6 and J is TRBJ1-2; 11 positions agree with TRBD1. Sequencing used PBMCs or T cells enriched from blood (not recorded which). CDR3 in amino acids: CASRPPGQGEGDYGYTF. In DNA form, the CDR3 reads TGTGCCAGCAGACCCCCGGGACAGGGGGAGGGGGACTATGGCTACACCTTC.